A selection of T cell receptor beta chains follows, all from one sample in a study of T cell responses to AZD1222 COVID-19 vaccine. Method: immunoSEQ multiplex PCR; TCRdb's copy keeps in-frame clones and lacks some. The repertoire holds some 130,000 clones, with roughly 93% as singletons. The sequenced sample was peripheral blood, obtained 28 days after the second AZD1222 dose. The receptors here all came from an adult who received the AZD1222 COVID-19 vaccine. CDR3s include the opening cysteine and the closing phenylalanine or tryptophan. D genes are given only for firm matches. Size is stated for part of the rows, as once, few or many counts, or as a class when the clone is expanded.

J | V | size | D | CDR3 | DNA
TRBJ2-7 | TRBV29-1 | NA | TRBD1 | CSVPGQGYEQYF | TGCAGCGTACCGGGACAGGGCTACGAGCAGTACTTC
TRBJ2-7 | TRBV9 | NA | TRBD2 | CASSASGLAGGPGYEQYF | TGTGCCAGCAGCGCCTCGGGGCTAGCGGGAGGGCCGGGCTACGAGCAGTACTTC
TRBJ2-5 | TRBV3-1/TRBV3-2 | NA | NA | CASSQGTETQYF | TGTGCCAGCAGCCAAGGGACAGAGACCCAGTACTTC
TRBJ1-4 | TRBV7-9 | NA | TRBD1 | CASSPLQGSNEKLFF | TGTGCCAGCAGTCCTCTACAGGGGTCTAATGAAAAACTGTTTTTT
TRBJ2-1 | TRBV20-1 | NA | NA | CSASGFQGRWYEQFF | TGCAGTGCTAGTGGGTTCCAGGGTAGGTGGTATGAGCAGTTCTTC
TRBJ2-1 | TRBV27 | NA | NA | CASSFLPPDNEQFF | TGTGCCAGCAGTTTCTTGCCCCCGGACAATGAGCAGTTCTTC
TRBJ2-7 | TRBV7-8 | few | NA | CASSSDGVRSYEQYF | TGTGCCAGCAGCTCCGACGGTGTAAGGTCCTACGAGCAGTACTTC
TRBJ1-4 | TRBV2 | NA | TRBD1 | CASSNQQGAVEKLFF | TGTGCCAGCAGTAACCAACAGGGGGCGGTCGAAAAACTGTTTTTT
TRBJ2-5 | TRBV27 | NA | NA | CASSLLGSETQYF | TGTGCCAGCAGTTTACTCGGGTCAGAGACCCAGTACTTC
TRBJ2-7 | TRBV29-1 | NA | TRBD1 | CSIQGAWDEQYF | TGCAGCATACAGGGGGCCTGGGACGAGCAGTACTTC
TRBJ1-1 | TRBV4-1 | NA | NA | CASSHTTDGRHEAFF | TGCGCCAGCAGCCATACTACGGACGGACGACATGAAGCTTTCTTT
TRBJ1-6 | TRBV5-4 | NA | TRBD1 | CASSRDRGNSPLHF | TGTGCCAGCAGCCGGGACAGGGGAAATTCACCCCTCCACTTT
TRBJ2-2 | TRBV7-6 | NA | NA | CASSLARQINTGELFF | TGTGCCAGCAGCTTAGCGAGGCAGATAAACACCGGGGAGCTGTTTTTT
TRBJ2-3 | TRBV7-9 | NA | TRBD1 | CASSALGQGADTQYF | TGTGCCAGCAGCGCCCTGGGACAGGGGGCCGATACGCAGTATTTT
TRBJ1-5 | TRBV6-1 | NA | NA | CASSDRTGRRTNQPQHF | TGTGCCAGCAGTGACCGTACCGGACGGCGTACCAATCAGCCCCAGCATTTT
TRBJ1-1 | TRBV4-1 | NA | NA | CASSSVGRANTEAFF | TGCGCCAGCAGCTCGGTGGGCAGGGCGAACACTGAAGCTTTCTTT
TRBJ1-2 | TRBV6-1 | NA | TRBD1 | CASSDVGQVLPYGYTF | TGTGCCAGCAGTGATGTAGGACAGGTTCTTCCCTATGGCTACACCTTC
TRBJ2-5 | TRBV5-1 | NA | NA | CASSLGAGEETQYF | TGCGCCAGCAGCTTGGGGGCAGGGGAAGAGACCCAGTACTTC
TRBJ1-4 | TRBV3-1/TRBV3-2 | NA | NA | CASSLTREKLFF | TGTGCCAGCAGCCTTACTAGGGAAAAACTGTTTTTT
TRBJ1-3 | TRBV7-9 | NA | NA | CASSLGYSGNTIYF | TGTGCCAGCAGCTTGGGGTACTCTGGAAACACCATATATTTT
TRBJ1-1 | TRBV5-1 | few | NA | CASSRQDLNTEAFF | TGCGCCAGCAGCCGCCAGGATCTTAACACTGAAGCTTTCTTT
TRBJ1-2 | TRBV2 | NA | NA | CASSESGQGGTF | TGTGCCAGCAGTGAGAGTGGCCAGGGCGGTACCTTC
TRBJ2-2 | TRBV21-1 | NA | NA | CASSISRDSNTGELFF | TGTGCCAGCAGCATTTCCAGGGACTCGAACACCGGGGAGCTGTTTTTT